This T cell receptor (beta chain) was sequenced during a study of T-cell reconstitution after alpha-beta-depleted transplantation in children (dated by TCRdb to between 2015 and 2016). With regard to the full study: T-cell immune reconstitution after TCRalphabeta/CD19-depleted allogeneic hematopoietic cell transplantation in children was quantitatively tracked in the study by means of TCR repertoire profiling. What the study reported, not specific to this receptor: Over the following months the frequencies of hyperexpanded clones went down, and after one year T-cell counts and TCRbeta diversity were mostly credited to newly produced T cells. In some patients, the high TCRbeta diversity seen at day 60 was put down to recipient T cells and intrathymic progenitors that had survived conditioning. About two months after transplant, the apparently early recovery of alphabetaT-cell counts reportedly depended on just several hundred clones that had expanded rapidly and came from non-depleted graft cells.

The treatment or condition label for this specimen denotes: allogeneic hematopoietic cell transplantation with graft depleted of TCRalphabeta T cells and CD19 B cells. Transplant recipients were children who received TCRalphabeta/CD19-depleted allogeneic hematopoietic cell grafts. Turning to this clonotype: Its antigen has not been determined. This may arise from a read error, as a much more abundant clone is one base away.

The library was built by means of PCR. Instrument on record: Illumina HiSeq 2500. Molecular barcoding was employed in the preparation of TCR libraries, with unique molecular identifiers being used to normalize TCRbeta repertoire quantification. The raw public reads went through TCRdb reprocessing: fastp at Q25, MiXCR clone calling, in-frame beta chains kept. Rows are combined by CDR3 protein, so each entry shows the most common genes and DNA. The sample records about 490,000 distinct CDR3 sequences, about 10% of which are singletons. The top ten hold roughly 2% of the sample. CDR1 SGHAT and CDR2 FQNNGV were looked up in the germline V gene. The CDR3 has 13 amino acids, counting the end cysteine and phenylalanine. The entry retains the CDR3 DNA only, 39 bases that are in frame from base 1.

This receptor was identified in a child under 10 years old with inherited bone marrow failure, due to receive a stem cell transplant. This material consisted of PBMCs, taken before TCRalphabeta/CD19-depleted stem cell transplant. Recombination joined TRBV11-2 with TRBJ2-7; 8 central bases correspond to TRBD1. The CDR3 protein is CASSSTTGVEHYF. The base sequence is TGTGCCAGCAGCTCCACGACAGGGGTGGAGCACTACTTC.